The 32 T cell receptor beta chains in this list originate from one sample, sequenced in a study of patients and donors after allogeneic stem cell transplantation. MiXCR, applied by TCRdb to the RT-PCR reads, yields one record per CDR3 protein. The sample has approximately 98,000 distinct CDR3 sequences, around 35% seen once; the top ten hold roughly 27%. The sequenced sample consisted of blood, either unsorted or a sorted T cell fraction (not recorded which). The receptors derive from a human donor who was either an allogeneic HSCT recipient or a stem cell or donor lymphocyte infusion donor (not recorded which). It is not recorded whose cells these are; they may come from a transplant donor.

The chain employs TRBV20-1 and TRBJ1-2; D unclear. CDR3 length: 14 amino acids. Germline CDR1 and CDR2: DFQATT and SNEGSKA (reference sequence). V was cut by 6 bases and J by 4 bases, with 18 bases left in between. The CDR3 sequence is CSAHNAGWTYGYTF. Here the CDR3 DNA reads TGCAGTGCCCACAATGCAGGCTGGACCTATGGCTACACCTTC.

This clonotype was recorded at least ten times. The chain employs TRBV15 and TRBJ1-5, with 7 bases matching TRBD1. The ends lost 3 bases at V and 9 bases at J; junction bases unmatched: 8. The CDR3 covers 14 residues. Germline assignment: CDR1 LNHNV and CDR2 YYDKDF (reference sequence). The CDR3 protein is CATSRDRLYSPQHF. CDR3 bases: TGTGCCACCAGCAGGGACAGGCTATATTCGCCCCAGCATTTT.

This clonotype was observed a handful of times. The chain combines TRBV29-1 with TRBJ2-7; TRBD2 matches 14 bases. V dropped 3 bases and J dropped 3; count of bases not matched to a gene: 10. The CDR3 loop spans 17 amino acids. Germline V gene lookup returns CDR1 SQVTM and CDR2 ANQGSEA. The CDR3 region is CSVDSETSGRALYEQYF. CDR3 nucleotide sequence: TGCAGCGTTGATTCAGAGACTAGCGGGAGGGCTCTCTACGAGCAGTACTTC.

This clonotype was observed a few times. The rearrangement joins TRBV21-1 to TRBJ1-1; the table's D gene call, TRBD1, was not cross checked with the DNA. TRBV21-1 is a pseudogene. This CDR3 has 14 residues. The CDR3 spells CASSKGRGLTEAFF. CDR3 in DNA: TGTGCCAGCAGCAAAGGCAGGGGGCTCACTGAAGCTTTCTTT.

The V and J genes are TRBV7-2 and TRBJ1-1; D is ambiguous. The CDR3 contains 14 residues. V dropped 2 bases and J dropped 0 bases, with 7 bases sitting between them. Germline lookup yields CDR1 SGHTA and CDR2 FQGNSA. The DNA for the CDR3 is TGTGCCAGCAGCTTAAGTAACTTGAACACTGAAGCTTTCTTT. Amino acid sequence: CASSLSNLNTEAFF.

The rearrangement links TRBV27 to TRBJ1-6; D uncertain. V was shortened by 5 bases and J by 3 bases, with 17 bases between the two germline ends. This CDR3 has 17 residues. Germline CDR1 and CDR2: MNHEY and SMNVEV (reference sequence). The CDR3 is CASSPPQVGYYNSPLHF. The CDR3 DNA reads TGTGCCAGCAGTCCCCCTCAGGTCGGATACTATAATTCACCCCTCCACTTT.

This clonotype has only a few counts. The rearrangement uses TRBV20-1 and TRBJ1-4; D gene uncertain. Germline CDR1 and CDR2: DFQATT and SNEGSKA (reference sequence). The CDR3 is 12 residues long. Trimming stripped 0 bases from V and 6 bases from J, with 5 bases between. The CDR3 region is CSARDADEKLFF. The CDR3 DNA reads TGCAGTGCTAGAGATGCGGATGAAAAACTGTTTTTT.

This clonotype was found a few times. This rearrangement joins TRBV5-1 to TRBJ2-2; 8 bases match TRBD2. Germline CDR1 reads SGHRS; CDR2 reads YFSETQ. Germline trimming cut 4 bases from V and 6 bases from J; bases unmatched to any gene: 8. The CDR3 has 15 amino acids. This chain's CDR3 is CASSPGTSLAGELFF. For the CDR3, the DNA is TGCGCCAGCAGCCCAGGGACTAGTTTGGCCGGGGAGCTGTTTTTT.

The V and J genes are TRBV7-2 and TRBJ2-2; TRBD2 aligns across 7 bases. Trimming at V came to 5 bases and at J to 5 bases, leaving 11 bases not matched to a gene. The CDR3 runs 16 residues. Germline V CDR1 and CDR2: SGHTA, FQGNSA. The CDR3 sequence is CASSPSGVRETGELFF. The DNA for the CDR3 is TGTGCCAGCAGCCCCTCCGGGGTGCGGGAGACCGGGGAGCTGTTTTTT.

The rearrangement links TRBV5-6 to TRBJ2-7; D gene unclear. The CDR3 runs to 11 residues. Germline V gene data show CDR1 as SGHDT and CDR2 as YYEEEE. V shed 2 bases and J shed 6 bases, with 6 bases lying between them. The CDR3 here is CASSFSSEQYF. CDR3 DNA: TGTGCCAGCAGCTTTAGTAGCGAGCAGTACTTC.

This CDR3 is CSVHRDSSYNEQFF. The CDR3 nucleotides read TGCAGCGTCCACCGGGACAGCTCCTACAATGAGCAGTTCTTC. The V gene is TRBV29-1, the J gene TRBJ2-1; 7 bases match TRBD1. This CDR3 is built from 14 residues. The germline gives CDR1 SQVTM, CDR2 ANQGSEA. With V trimmed by 6 bases and J by 0 bases, 5 bases remained unmatched.

This clonotype showed up just once. V and J are TRBV20-1 and TRBJ1-4; D might be TRBD1 (5 bases). In germline, CDR1 is DFQATT, CDR2 SNEGSKA (reference sequence). This CDR3 has 14 residues. The ends were cut back, 4 bases at V and 8 bases at J, with 17 bases in the middle. The chain's CDR3 is CSAKGVGWSEKLFF. The CDR3 DNA is TGCAGTGCTAAAGGGGTAGGGTGGTCGGAAAAACTGTTTTTT.

The V gene is TRBV27, the J gene TRBJ1-6, with TRBD1 identical over 7 bases. Germline V lookup: CDR1 MNHEY, CDR2 SMNVEV (reference sequence). This CDR3 has 14 residues. Trimming at V came to 10 bases and at J to 7 bases, leaving 10 bases not matched to a gene. CDR3: CATGRDRANSPLHF. CDR3 in DNA: TGTGCCACCGGGAGAGACAGGGCAAATTCACCCCTCCACTTT.

The chain carries TRBV15 and TRBJ1-3; the match to TRBD1 covers 10 bases. The CDR3 length is 18 residues. Germline V gives CDR1 LNHNV, CDR2 YYDKDF (reference sequence). With 0 bases clipped from V and 1 base from J, the junction kept 6 bases outside the gene matches. The CDR3 sequence: CATSRDPGQGSSGNTIYF. Here the CDR3 DNA reads TGTGCCACCAGCAGAGACCCGGGACAGGGGAGTTCTGGAAACACCATATATTTT.

V and J are TRBV10-3 and TRBJ2-7; the D call may be TRBD1 or TRBD2 (5 bases each). Germline V lookup: CDR1 ENHRY, CDR2 SYGVKD. The CDR3 is 12 residues long. V dropped 6 bases and J dropped 7 bases, with 13 bases sitting between them. The CDR3 nucleotides are TGTGCCATCAGGGGGGTGCAATGGGAGCAGTACTTC. This sequence encodes CAIRGVQWEQYF.

This clonotype was observed a few times. The chain has TRBV7-8 and TRBJ2-3, with D tentatively TRBD1 (5 bases). This CDR3 is 15 amino acids long. CDR1 and CDR2 from the germline V gene are SGHVS and FQNEAQ. The ends were cut back, 5 bases at V and 1 base at J, with 13 bases in the middle. CDR3 loop: CASSLTGRGTDTQYF. The CDR3 coding sequence is TGTGCCAGCAGCCTAACTGGCAGGGGCACAGATACGCAGTATTTT.

The rearrangement links TRBV20-1 to TRBJ2-2; no definite D call. The germline V gene encodes CDR1 DFQATT and CDR2 SNEGSKA (reference sequence). The CDR3 spans 12 residues. Deletions cut 3 bases from V and 6 bases from J, with 8 bases between. The CDR3, as DNA: TGCAGTGCTAGTACGGGCTCCGGGGAGCTGTTTTTT. Translated: CSASTGSGELFF.

This clonotype was counted a few times. The chain combines TRBV10-2 with TRBJ1-2; D unclear. The germline V gene has CDR1 WSHSY and CDR2 SAAADI. V lost 6 bases to trimming and J lost 0 bases, with 11 bases between them. The CDR3 is 14 residues long. The chain's CDR3 is CASRPLGANYGYTF. The CDR3 nucleotides are TGCGCCAGCAGACCCCTCGGAGCTAACTATGGCTACACCTTC.

This chain joins TRBV3-1 and TRBJ2-7, with D perhaps TRBD2 (5 bases). The CDR3 runs 14 residues. The V and J ends lost 2 bases and 3 bases respectively, with 11 bases between them. CDR1 and CDR2 from the germline V gene are LGHDT and YNNKEL (reference sequence). The CDR3 bases are TGTGCCAGCAGCCAAAGAGGGCTGAACTACGAGCAGTACTTC. Protein sequence: CASSQRGLNYEQYF.

The chain combines TRBV15 with TRBJ1-5, with D maybe TRBD1 (5 bases). Germline lookup yields CDR1 LNHNV and CDR2 YYDKDF (reference sequence). The CDR3 consists of 16 residues. V was trimmed by 0 bases and J by 6 bases, leaving 15 bases between them. The CDR3 DNA follows: TGTGCCACCAGCAGAGAATCTGGACACCAACTTCAGCCCCAGCATTTT. Translated: CATSRESGHQLQPQHF. The full variable domain, completed using reference TRBV15 and TRBJ1-5, is DAMVIQNPRYQVTQFGKPVTLSCSQTLNHNVMYWYQQKSSQAPKLLFHYYDKDFNNEADTPDNFQSRRPNTSFCFLDIRSPGLGDTAMYLCATSRESGHQLQPQHFGDGTRLSIL.

This clonotype was detected only a few times. V usage is TRBV10-3 and J usage is TRBJ2-1; D remains unclear. V was shortened by 0 bases and J by 3 bases, with 18 bases between the two germline ends. There are 18 residues in the CDR3. Germline-derived CDR1 and CDR2 are ENHRY and SYGVKD. This CDR3 is CAISESKVPIWSYNEQFF. The CDR3 DNA sequence: TGTGCCATCAGTGAGTCGAAGGTTCCCATTTGGAGCTACAATGAGCAGTTCTTC.

The chain joins TRBV7-9 to TRBJ2-5; no definite D call. Germline CDR1 is SEHNR and CDR2 is FQNEAQ (reference sequence). This CDR3 comprises 14 residues. V gave up 2 bases and J gave up 2 bases, with 9 bases separating them. The CDR3 sequence is CASSLKPVQETQYF. CDR3 bases: TGTGCCAGCAGCTTAAAGCCAGTACAAGAGACCCAGTACTTC.

CDR3: CASSWGGTGELFF. CDR3 DNA sequence: TGTGCCAGCAGTTGGGGGGGCACCGGGGAGCTGTTTTTT. V and J are TRBV27 and TRBJ2-2; 7 nucleotides align to TRBD2. CDR1 and CDR2 from the germline V gene are MNHEY and SMNVEV (reference sequence). The CDR3 extends over 13 amino acids. V dropped 4 bases and J dropped 4; count of bases not matched to a gene: 0.

Ten or more counts support this clonotype. This chain links TRBV7-8 with TRBJ1-2; tentatively, D is TRBD1 (5 bases). Germline V CDR1 and CDR2: SGHVS, FQNEAQ. V lost 5 bases, J lost 3 bases, and 13 bases lay in between. There are 14 residues in the CDR3. In nucleotides, the CDR3 is TGTGCCAGCAGCCTGACAGAGCTCGACTATGGCTACACCTTC. It is translated as CASSLTELDYGYTF.

In nucleotides, the CDR3 is TGCAGCGTTTTCAGGGGGGATTACGGCGAGCAGTACTTC. It is translated as CSVFRGDYGEQYF. The chain is built from TRBV29-1 and TRBJ2-7, with D maybe TRBD1 (7 bases). This CDR3 is built from 13 residues. CDR1 and CDR2 (germline): SQVTM, ANQGSEA. Trimming took 5 bases from V and 6 from J, leaving 17 bases between them.

V is TRBV10-3 and J is TRBJ2-1, with D perhaps matching TRBD1 (5 bases). This CDR3 is built from 13 residues. CDR1 and CDR2 from the germline V gene are ENHRY and SYGVKD. V was pared by 9 bases and J by 5 bases, with 14 bases between. CDR3 region: CAIRDSLNNEQFF. In DNA, the CDR3 is TGTGCCATTCGCGACAGCCTAAACAATGAGCAGTTCTTC.

The table lists this clonotype with a few counts. The chain has TRBV20-1 and TRBJ2-4; no definite D call. The CDR3 is made up of 14 amino acids. CDR1 and CDR2 (germline): DFQATT, SNEGSKA (reference sequence). V was trimmed by 1 base and J by 3 bases, leaving 10 bases between them. The CDR3 nucleotides are TGCAGTGCTAGAGGAGGTTATGGCAAAAACATTCAGTACTTC. Amino acid sequence: CSARGGYGKNIQYF.

V is TRBV4-2 and J is TRBJ1-2; D possibly corresponds to TRBD1 (6 bases). The V gene lost 1 base and the J gene lost 6 bases, with 9 bases spanning the gap. CDR3 size: 13 residues. Germline V gene sequence: CDR1 LGHNA, CDR2 YNFKEQ. CDR3 DNA: TGTGCCAGCAGCCAAGTACAGGGTGATGGCTACACCTTC. This codes for CASSQVQGDGYTF.

The rearrangement links TRBV5-1 to TRBJ1-2; tentative D call: TRBD1 (5 bases). V was trimmed by 3 bases and J by 7 bases, leaving 16 bases between them. Germline CDR1 and CDR2: SGHRS and YFSETQ. There are 14 residues in the CDR3. The CDR3 DNA is TGCGCCAGCAGCTCCGGGGACCTTGGGAGTGGCTACACCTTC. Residues: CASSSGDLGSGYTF.

The rearrangement uses TRBV7-9 and TRBJ1-1; unclear D gene. Germline lookup yields CDR1 SEHNR and CDR2 FQNEAQ (reference sequence). The V end lost 6 bases, the J end lost 8 bases, and 13 bases lay between the germline ends. The length of the CDR3 is 12 residues. DNA for the CDR3: TGTGCCAGCAGATCCGGTCGGGGAGAAGCTTTCTTT. As protein: CASRSGRGEAFF.

This clonotype appeared many times. The CDR3 sequence: CAWSLGTEKLFF. CDR3 bases: TGTGCCTGGAGTTTGGGAACCGAAAAACTGTTTTTT. This rearrangement joins TRBV30 to TRBJ1-4; D uncertain. V was clipped by 2 bases and J by 8 bases, with 9 bases between them. Looked up from germline, CDR1 is GTSNPN and CDR2 is SVGIG (reference sequence). This CDR3 contains 12 residues.

The rearrangement uses TRBV5-1 and TRBJ2-1; unclear D gene. V was cut by 0 bases and J by 1 base, with 8 bases left in between. The CDR3 has 15 amino acids. The germline V gene encodes CDR1 SGHRS and CDR2 YFSETQ. The CDR3 DNA sequence: TGCGCCAGCAGCTTGGCGCGAGCGTCCTACAATGAGCAGTTCTTC. Translation gives CASSLARASYNEQFF.